This T cell receptor (beta chain) was identified during a study of shared clonotypes between healthy human individuals (dated by TCRdb to the early 2020s). Context from the whole study: The cohort included three men and a couple of women between 18 and 49 years of age. For each donor, CD4 naive and CD4 memory were each run on three plates, CD8 naive on two plates, and CD8 memory on one plate. To estimate repertoire size and how much clonotypes are shared between individuals, the study performed deep sequencing of blood TCR repertoires from five healthy adults. Different laboratories and diverse techniques were used to prepare libraries and sequence TCR repertoires, to increase sequencing depth and limit assay-specific biases. Each donor's leukapheresis produced roughly between roughly 0.85 and 10 billion PBMCs. The research as a whole found: Only blood was sampled, and tissue TCR repertoires likely differ from those in blood. Pairwise subsampling led to the expectation that sequencing depth would affect the degree of clonotype sharing among donors. Naive subsets generally had larger estimated clonotype richness than memory subsets. When several donors were compared, the shared fraction of clonotypes was around 5.1% for naive CD4, 3% to 4% for naive CD8, 2% to 2.5% for memory CD4, and about 0.36% for memory CD8. Because the study included only a small number of donors, the genetic and exposure-history diversity represented was limited. Incomplete sequencing was indicated by rarefaction of sorted-subset datasets, despite the large sequencing depth. Compared with non-shared clonotypes, the clonotypes found in all four sorted-subset donors had higher generation probabilities.

The donors were healthy, HIV-negative adults with no recently reported acute infections or vaccinations. Only Caucasian adults living in Nashville, Tennessee, USA were represented among the donors. CD4+ T cells were enriched by magnetic negative selection; naive cells were then positively selected on CD45RA, and the negative fraction formed the memory subset. After blood collection by leukapheresis, PBMCs were isolated using Ficoll-Histopaque density gradient centrifugation and then cryopreserved in the vapor phase of liquid nitrogen. Analytical flow cytometry was used to check the purity and quantity of every magnetically sorted T cell population. Each sorted fraction had its genomic DNA isolated and then quantified by UV absorbance on a Nanodrop 2000c. This clone was picked up one time. What antigen it recognizes has not been identified. No base quality values were provided; no much bigger clone lies one nucleotide off.

Using the deep immunoSEQ assay, TCR CDR3 regions were amplified from genomic DNA by multiplex PCR. Genomic DNA extracted from each cell subset was distributed evenly over all wells of several immunoSEQ 96-well plates, and each plate served as one replicate. For sorted subsets, roughly 200 ng of genomic DNA, equivalent to tens of thousands of T cell genomes, went into each replicate PCR. The purified libraries were quantified using a Qubit 3.0 fluorometer, sized with a Bioanalyzer 2100, and then quantified again using the KAPA Library Quantification kit. Each immunoSEQ 96-well plate was sequenced on its own single-read 150-cycle Illumina NextSeq 550 flow cell. As for the authors' bioinformatics: Because the immunoSEQ output included only junctional sequences and no quality scores, the filtering could not be the same as the filtering used for full-length reads. To assign V/J genes and CDR3, sequences were annotated using PyIR, a Python wrapper for IgBLAST v1.9, with IMGT germline references. Any read was removed if the V/J assignment was weak (E-value above 1e-6), the CDR3 was missing, or the read contained stop codons, out-of-frame junctions, or ambiguous translated residues. V3J clonotypes were defined by identical inferred V gene, J gene, and CDR3 amino acid sequence. Percentage overlap between repertoires was calculated by dividing the number of shared unique clonotypes by the size of the smaller repertoire. Three approaches were used to assess repertoire richness: RTK rarefaction, the Chao1 estimator, and Recon v2.1 estimates of unobserved clonotypes. OLGA was used to compute generation probabilities for all TCRbeta clonotypes that the gDNA method yielded from a few donors. Held by TCRdb, this immuneACCESS table contains in-frame sequences only and omits some clones. Under half of the omission traces to an unresolved V gene where checked; the cause of the rest is unknown. V and J calls and clone size are copied from that table; D and trimming were computed from the DNA. In all, the sample holds a few million clones, and approximately 94% of those were seen once. The top ten hold around 0.14% of the sample.

At the junction V is shortened by 0 bases and J by 0 bases, with 12 bases in between. CDR1 and CDR2 were assigned from the germline V gene as SGHTA and FQGNSA. The CDR3 contains 17 residues, cysteine and phenylalanine counted. The only DNA kept is the CDR3, 51 bases in frame from the first base. The TCR sequence derives from a man aged 18 to 29 in good health. The rearrangement joined TRBV7-2 to TRBJ1-5, and the D gene may be TRBD1, 6 bases matching. What was sequenced was naive CD4+ T cells sorted from blood. In the paper's terms, the cell subset or site label means: CD45RA+ positively selected. The CDR3 corresponds to CASSLAGGGLSNQPQHF. The nucleotide sequence is given as TGTGCCAGCAGCTTAGCAGGGGGGGGGCTTAGCAATCAGCCCCAGCATTTT.